The present TCR beta chain was sequenced within a study of spatial heterogeneity in lung cancer. Study at large: Each unique TCR and UMI combination was seen more than ten times on average in raw reads. Study observations and caveats: Within tumors, counts of expanded alpha and beta TCRs tracked tumor mutation counts.

With regard to this clonotype: Its matching antigen is unknown.

The CDR3 is 13 amino acids. Germline V gene data show CDR1 as DFQATT and CDR2 as SNEGSKA (reference sequence). Trimming removed 3 bases at V and 4 bases at J, with 13 bases between. Time point here: sample taken at primary tumor resection. MiXCR was run by TCRdb on the 5' RACE reads, yielding one entry per CDR3 protein. The repertoire has 3,500 to 4,000 distinct CDR3 sequences, 10% to 13% of them found once; the top ten carry about 17%. The V call is TRBV20-1, the J call TRBJ2-7; possibly TRBD1 for D (6 bases). Sample: lung tumor tissue, taken at surgery. This clonotype was sampled from a female donor with early-stage non-small cell lung cancer. CDR3 sequence: CSASPGGQYEQYF. The CDR3 DNA is TGCAGTGCTAGCCCCGGCGGACAGTACGAGCAGTACTTC.